Below, 21 T cell receptor beta chains from the same sample are listed, as sequenced in a study of T cells expressing NK-cell markers. TCRdb processed the 5' RACE reads again and assigns one entry to each CDR3 protein, with no DNA. The sample includes some 190,000 distinct CDR3 sequences. The sequenced material came from blood T cells: a sorted CD56 or NKG2C T cell subset, CD4+ or CD8+ T cells, or bulk PBMC T cells (not recorded which). These receptors all stem from a man aged 18-70 years in good health.

The V call is TRBV4-2, the J call TRBJ2-5; checking the TCRdb D call of TRBD2 is not possible without DNA. Germline V CDR1 and CDR2: LGHNA, YNFKEQ. CDR3 size: 18 residues. The CDR3 is CASSHFLWSASGQETQYF.

This rearrangement joins TRBV19 to TRBJ1-3. Per the germline V gene, CDR1 is LNHDA and CDR2 is SQIVND (reference sequence). The CDR3 contains 14 residues. The CDR3 region is CASSATWDWNTIYF.

V is TRBV13 and J is TRBJ2-1; TCRdb selects TRBD2, and the lack of DNA leaves this call unchecked. The germline gives CDR1 PRHDT, CDR2 FYEKMQ (reference sequence). This CDR3 has 16 residues. The CDR3: CASRSSEGPSYNEQFF.

This chain connects TRBV11-2 to TRBJ2-2; the D call from TCRdb, TRBD2, cannot be confirmed without DNA. This CDR3 spans 17 amino acids. From germline, CDR1 is SGHAT and CDR2 FQNNGV. CDR3 in amino acids: CASSPGGAGRNTGELFF.

The chain is built from TRBV10-3 and TRBJ2-3; TCRdb's D call, TRBD1, is unchecked because there is no DNA. CDR3 size: 16 residues. Germline assignment: CDR1 ENHRY and CDR2 SYGVKD. The CDR3 loop reads CAISESRGGSTDTQYF.

The gene calls are TRBV19 and TRBJ2-1; the TCRdb D gene call, TRBD2, has no DNA to confirm it. This CDR3 is built from 16 residues. Germline loops: CDR1 LNHDA, CDR2 SQIVND (reference sequence). CDR3 in amino acids: CASSITSGALYNEQFF.

The rearrangement joins TRBV20-1 to TRBJ2-7; checking the TCRdb D call of TRBD2 is not possible without DNA. Germline loops: CDR1 DFQATT, CDR2 SNEGSKA (reference sequence). This CDR3 comprises 17 residues. The chain's CDR3 is CSATTSGGVLRPNEQYF.

This chain connects TRBV5-6 to TRBJ2-3. The CDR3 is 13 amino acids. Germline lookup yields CDR1 SGHDT and CDR2 YYEEEE. The chain's CDR3 is CASSLEGTDTQYF. Looking up the rest from reference TRBV5-6 and TRBJ2-3 gives the full variable domain: DAGVTQSPTHLIKTRGQQVTLRCSPKSGHDTVSWYQQALGQGPQFIFQYYEEEERQRGNFPDRFSGHQFPNYSSELNVNALLLGDSALYLCASSLEGTDTQYFGPGTRLTVL.

The rearrangement links TRBV7-6 to TRBJ2-6. The CDR3 is 14 amino acids. The germline CDR1 and CDR2 sequences are SGHVS and FNYEAQ. CDR3 protein: CASSGFFGANVLTF.

The gene calls are TRBV12-3 or TRBV12-4 and TRBJ2-5; TCRdb proposes TRBD1, but this gene call is untestable without DNA. The CDR3 spans 16 residues. The CDR3 loop is CASSTGVIWGVETQYF.

This clonotype registers medium-sized by frequency. J is TRBJ1-1 and V is TRBV7-9; the D call of TRBD1 rests on TCRdb alone, since no DNA is present to check it. The CDR3 runs to 12 residues. Germline lookup yields CDR1 SEHNR and CDR2 FQNEAQ (reference sequence). The CDR3 spells CASSQTGAEAFF.

The V and J genes are TRBV4-1 and TRBJ1-3; TCRdb's D gene call, TRBD1, goes unchecked for lack of DNA. Germline CDR1 is MGHRA and CDR2 is YSYEKL. CDR3 length: 17 residues. The CDR3 loop is CASSQVVGTYSGNTIYF.

The rearrangement joins TRBV5-6 to TRBJ2-1. The CDR3 runs to 15 residues. Germline V gene lookup returns CDR1 SGHDT and CDR2 YYEEEE. The CDR3 is CASSLISGSYNEQFF.

V usage is TRBV20-1 and J usage is TRBJ2-2; TCRdb's D call of TRBD2 is untestable without DNA. The germline V gene encodes CDR1 DFQATT and CDR2 SNEGSKA (reference sequence). The CDR3 consists of 16 residues. CDR3 sequence: CSARDVALAGTGELFF.

The chain joins TRBV2 to TRBJ2-2; TCRdb outputs TRBD2, but without DNA this stays unchecked. Germline lookup yields CDR1 SNHLY and CDR2 FYNNEI. The CDR3 has 15 residues. The CDR3 sequence: CASSPGLAVTGELFF.

The rearrangement joins TRBV11-1 to TRBJ2-3; there is no DNA to check the TCRdb D call of TRBD1. CDR1 and CDR2 from the germline V gene are SGHAT and FQDESV (reference sequence). There are 18 residues in the CDR3. CDR3 amino acids: CASSSIGAMTRNTDTQYF.

The rearrangement joins TRBV24-1 to TRBJ2-3; no DNA is available, so the TRBD2 call from TCRdb remains unchecked. This CDR3 region has 15 residues. The germline V gene encodes CDR1 KGHDR and CDR2 SFDVKD. The CDR3 loop is CATSDSPGALDTQYF.

This sequence joins TRBV11-1 and TRBJ2-1; TCRdb reports TRBD2, a call that lacks DNA to check it against. The length of the CDR3 is 16 residues. From germline, CDR1 is SGHAT and CDR2 FQDESV (reference sequence). The CDR3 sequence is CASSLPSSGLRSEQFF. Looking up the rest from reference TRBV11-1 and TRBJ2-1 gives the full variable domain: EAEVAQSPRYKITEKSQAVAFWCDPISGHATLYWYRQILGQGPELLVQFQDESVVDDSQLPKDRFSAERLKGVDSTLKIQPAELGDSAMYLCASSLPSSGLRSEQFFGPGTRLTVL.

The V and J genes are TRBV11-2 and TRBJ2-2; the D gene TCRdb calls, TRBD1, cannot be checked with no DNA. Per the germline V gene, CDR1 is SGHAT and CDR2 is FQNNGV. The CDR3 length is 11 residues. CDR3 protein: CASGDTGELFF.

V gene TRBV7-2 combines with J gene TRBJ1-1. CDR3 length: 14 residues. Germline V gene lookup returns CDR1 SGHTA and CDR2 FQGNSA. Here the CDR3 reads CASSLASANTEAFF.

This chain links TRBV20-1 with TRBJ2-1. CDR3 size: 14 residues. CDR1 and CDR2 (germline): DFQATT, SNEGSKA (reference sequence). The CDR3 sequence is CSALVASSYNEQFF.